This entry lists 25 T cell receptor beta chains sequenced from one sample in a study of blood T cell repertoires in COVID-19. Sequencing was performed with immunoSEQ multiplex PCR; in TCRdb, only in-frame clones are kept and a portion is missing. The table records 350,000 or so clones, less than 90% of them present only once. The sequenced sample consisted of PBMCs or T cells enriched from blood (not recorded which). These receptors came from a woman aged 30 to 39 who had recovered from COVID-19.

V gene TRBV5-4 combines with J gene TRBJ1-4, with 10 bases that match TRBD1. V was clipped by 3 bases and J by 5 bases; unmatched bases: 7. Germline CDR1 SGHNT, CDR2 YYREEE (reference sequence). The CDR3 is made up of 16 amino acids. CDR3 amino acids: CASSSQTGGRNEKLFF. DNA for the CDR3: TGTGCCAGCAGCTCCCAGACAGGGGGCCGGAATGAAAAACTGTTTTTT.

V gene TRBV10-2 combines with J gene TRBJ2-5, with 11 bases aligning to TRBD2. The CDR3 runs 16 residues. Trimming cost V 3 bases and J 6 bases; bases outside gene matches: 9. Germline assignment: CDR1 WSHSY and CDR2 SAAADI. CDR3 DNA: TGCGCCAGCAGTGACAGCCTAGCGGGGGGCCGGAAGACCCAGTACTTC. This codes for CASSDSLAGGRKTQYF.

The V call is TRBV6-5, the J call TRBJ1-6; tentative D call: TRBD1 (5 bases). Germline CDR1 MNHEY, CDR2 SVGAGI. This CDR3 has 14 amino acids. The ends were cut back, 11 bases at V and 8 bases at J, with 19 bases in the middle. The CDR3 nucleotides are TGTGCCGAAAGCCGGCAGGGATGGGATTCACCCCTCCACTTT. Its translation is CAESRQGWDSPLHF.

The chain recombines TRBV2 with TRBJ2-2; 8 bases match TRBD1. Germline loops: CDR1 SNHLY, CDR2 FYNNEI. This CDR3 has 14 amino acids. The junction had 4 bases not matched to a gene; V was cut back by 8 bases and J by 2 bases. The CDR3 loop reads CASRDRRNTGELFF. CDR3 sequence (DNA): TGTGCCAGCCGGGACAGGAGAAACACCGGGGAGCTGTTTTTT.

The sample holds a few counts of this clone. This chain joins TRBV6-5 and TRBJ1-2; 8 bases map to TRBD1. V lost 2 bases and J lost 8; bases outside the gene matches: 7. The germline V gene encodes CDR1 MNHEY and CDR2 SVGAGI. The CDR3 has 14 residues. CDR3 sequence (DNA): TGTGCCAGCAGTTACGGGGACAGGCTGCGAGGCTACACCTTC. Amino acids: CASSYGDRLRGYTF.

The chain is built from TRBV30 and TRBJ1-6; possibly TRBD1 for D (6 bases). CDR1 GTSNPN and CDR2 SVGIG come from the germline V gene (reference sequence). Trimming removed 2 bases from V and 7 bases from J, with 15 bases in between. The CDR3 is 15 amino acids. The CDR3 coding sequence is TGTGCCTGGAGTATCCTACAGGGCCCAAATTCACCCCTCCACTTT. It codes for CAWSILQGPNSPLHF. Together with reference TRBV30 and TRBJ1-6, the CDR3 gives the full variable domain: SQTIHQWPATLVQPVGSPLSLECTVEGTSNPNLYWYRQAAGRGLQLLFYSVGIGQISSEVPQNLSASRPQDRQFILSSKKLLLSDSGFYLCAWSILQGPNSPLHFGNGTRLTVT.

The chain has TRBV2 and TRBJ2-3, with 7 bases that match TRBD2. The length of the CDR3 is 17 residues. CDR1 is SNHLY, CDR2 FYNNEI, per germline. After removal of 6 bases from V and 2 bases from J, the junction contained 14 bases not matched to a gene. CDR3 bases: TGTGCCAGCAGGGGACCCATGACTAGCTTCCCCACAGATACGCAGTATTTT. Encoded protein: CASRGPMTSFPTDTQYF.

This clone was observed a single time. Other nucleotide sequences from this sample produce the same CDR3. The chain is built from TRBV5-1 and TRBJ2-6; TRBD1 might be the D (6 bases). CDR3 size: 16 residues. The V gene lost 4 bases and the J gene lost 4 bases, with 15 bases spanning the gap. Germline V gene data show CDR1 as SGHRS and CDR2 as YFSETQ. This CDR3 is CASSPPQGSGANVLTF. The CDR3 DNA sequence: TGCGCCAGCAGCCCACCACAGGGTTCCGGGGCCAACGTCCTGACTTTC.

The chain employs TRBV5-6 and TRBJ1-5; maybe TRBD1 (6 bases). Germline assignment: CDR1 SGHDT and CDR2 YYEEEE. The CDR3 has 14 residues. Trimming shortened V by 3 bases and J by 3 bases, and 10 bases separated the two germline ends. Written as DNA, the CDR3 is TGTGCCAGCAGCTCAGGGGCTTCCAATCAGCCCCAGCATTTT. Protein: CASSSGASNQPQHF. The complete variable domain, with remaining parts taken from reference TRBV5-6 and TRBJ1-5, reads DAGVTQSPTHLIKTRGQQVTLRCSPKSGHDTVSWYQQALGQGPQFIFQYYEEEERQRGNFPDRFSGHQFPNYSSELNVNALLLGDSALYLCASSSGASNQPQHFGDGTRLSIL.

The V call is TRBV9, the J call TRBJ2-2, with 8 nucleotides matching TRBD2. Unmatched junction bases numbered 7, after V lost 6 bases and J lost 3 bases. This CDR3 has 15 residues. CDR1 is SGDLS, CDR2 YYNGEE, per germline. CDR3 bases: TGTGCCAGCACCCGGGGGGGGGCTCACACCGGGGAGCTGTTTTTT. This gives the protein CASTRGGAHTGELFF.

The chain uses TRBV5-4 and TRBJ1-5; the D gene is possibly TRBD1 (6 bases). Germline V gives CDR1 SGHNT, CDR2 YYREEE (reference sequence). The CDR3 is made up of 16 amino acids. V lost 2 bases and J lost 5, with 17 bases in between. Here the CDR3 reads CASSFYTGSGDQPQHF. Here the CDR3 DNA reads TGTGCCAGCAGCTTCTACACAGGGAGTGGGGATCAGCCCCAGCATTTT.

This CDR3 is CASSPSTRGHTIYGYTF. The CDR3 DNA reads TGTGCCAGCAGCCCTTCCACCCGGGGACATACAATCTATGGCTACACCTTC. The chain recombines TRBV27 with TRBJ1-2; the D gene is possibly TRBD1 (6 bases). This CDR3 region has 17 residues. Trimming took off 6 bases at V and 4 bases at J, with 24 bases between the two ends. The V gene's germline CDR1 is MNHEY and CDR2 SMNVEV (reference sequence).

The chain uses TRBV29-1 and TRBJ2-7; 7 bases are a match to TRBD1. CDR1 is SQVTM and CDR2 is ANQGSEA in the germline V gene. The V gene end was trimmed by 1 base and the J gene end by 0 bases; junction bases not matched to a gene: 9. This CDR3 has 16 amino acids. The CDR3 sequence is CSVEVVRDSASYEQYF. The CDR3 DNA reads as TGCAGCGTTGAAGTGGTCCGGGACAGTGCCTCCTACGAGCAGTACTTC.

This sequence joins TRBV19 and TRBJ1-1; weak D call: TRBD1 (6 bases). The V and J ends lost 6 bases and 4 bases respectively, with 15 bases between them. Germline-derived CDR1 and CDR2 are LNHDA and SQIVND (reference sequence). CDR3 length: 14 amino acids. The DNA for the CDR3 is TGTGCCAGTAGGGGCGAGGGGGTGGGCACTGAAGCTTTCTTT. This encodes CASRGEGVGTEAFF.

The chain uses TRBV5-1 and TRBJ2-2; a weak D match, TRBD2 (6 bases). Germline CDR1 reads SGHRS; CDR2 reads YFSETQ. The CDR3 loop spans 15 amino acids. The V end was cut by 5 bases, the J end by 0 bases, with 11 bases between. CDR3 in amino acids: CASSPGSANTGELFF. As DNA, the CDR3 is TGCGCCAGCAGTCCCGGGAGTGCGAACACCGGGGAGCTGTTTTTT.

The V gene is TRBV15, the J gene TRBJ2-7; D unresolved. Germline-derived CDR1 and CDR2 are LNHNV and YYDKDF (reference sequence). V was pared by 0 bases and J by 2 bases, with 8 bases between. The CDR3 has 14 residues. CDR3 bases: TGTGCCACCAGCAGAGATTCCGTCGCCTACGAGCAGTACTTC. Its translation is CATSRDSVAYEQYF.

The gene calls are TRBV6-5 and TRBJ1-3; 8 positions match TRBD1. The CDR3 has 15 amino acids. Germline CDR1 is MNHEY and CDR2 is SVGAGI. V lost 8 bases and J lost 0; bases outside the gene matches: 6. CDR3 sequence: CASFGQGISGNTIYF. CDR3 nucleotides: TGTGCCAGCTTCGGACAGGGAATCTCTGGAAACACCATATATTTT.

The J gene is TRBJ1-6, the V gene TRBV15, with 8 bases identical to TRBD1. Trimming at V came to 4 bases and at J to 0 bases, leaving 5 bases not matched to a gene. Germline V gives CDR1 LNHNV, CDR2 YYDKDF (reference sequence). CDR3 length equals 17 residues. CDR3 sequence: CATSTDRGGSYNSPLHF. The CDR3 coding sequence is TGTGCCACCAGCACCGACAGGGGCGGCTCCTATAATTCACCCCTCCACTTT.

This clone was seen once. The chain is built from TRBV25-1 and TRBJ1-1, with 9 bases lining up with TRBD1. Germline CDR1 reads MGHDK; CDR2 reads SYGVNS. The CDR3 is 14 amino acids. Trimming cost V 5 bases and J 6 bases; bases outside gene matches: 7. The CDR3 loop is CASSMTGGLSEAFF. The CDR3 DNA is TGTGCCAGCAGTATGACAGGGGGACTCTCTGAAGCTTTCTTT.

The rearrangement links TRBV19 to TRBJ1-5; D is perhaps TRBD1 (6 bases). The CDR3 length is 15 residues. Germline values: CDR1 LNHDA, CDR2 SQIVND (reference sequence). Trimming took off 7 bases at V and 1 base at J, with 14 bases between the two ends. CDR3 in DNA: TGTGCCAGTATGCTACAGGGCCCGAGCAATCAGCCCCAGCATTTT. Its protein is CASMLQGPSNQPQHF.

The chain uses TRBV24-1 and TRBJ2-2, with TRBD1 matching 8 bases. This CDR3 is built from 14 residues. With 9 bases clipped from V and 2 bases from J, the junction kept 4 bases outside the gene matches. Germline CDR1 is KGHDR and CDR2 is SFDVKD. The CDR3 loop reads CATEGQGNTGELFF. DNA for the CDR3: TGTGCCACCGAAGGACAGGGAAACACCGGGGAGCTGTTTTTT.

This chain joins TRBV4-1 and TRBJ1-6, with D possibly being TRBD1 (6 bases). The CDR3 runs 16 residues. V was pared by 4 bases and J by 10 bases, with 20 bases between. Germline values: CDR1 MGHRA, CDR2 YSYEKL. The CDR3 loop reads CASSPKDSQQRSPLHF. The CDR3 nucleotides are TGCGCCAGCAGCCCAAAGGACAGCCAACAGAGGTCACCCCTCCACTTT.

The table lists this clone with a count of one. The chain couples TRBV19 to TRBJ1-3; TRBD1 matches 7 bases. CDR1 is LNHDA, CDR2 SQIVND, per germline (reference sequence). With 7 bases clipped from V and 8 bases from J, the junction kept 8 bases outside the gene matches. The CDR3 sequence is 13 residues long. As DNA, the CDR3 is TGTGCCAGTATCGCCACAGGGGAGTACACCATATATTTT. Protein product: CASIATGEYTIYF.

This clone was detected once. Here the CDR3 reads CASSLVRKDSSYEQYF. The CDR3 DNA reads as TGCGCCAGCAGCCTCGTCAGAAAAGACAGCTCCTACGAGCAGTACTTC. The V call is TRBV4-1, the J call TRBJ2-7, with a weak D call TRBD1 (5 bases). CDR3 length: 16 residues. Germline V gene data show CDR1 as MGHRA and CDR2 as YSYEKL. Trimming cost V 4 bases and J 0 bases, with 16 bases left between them.

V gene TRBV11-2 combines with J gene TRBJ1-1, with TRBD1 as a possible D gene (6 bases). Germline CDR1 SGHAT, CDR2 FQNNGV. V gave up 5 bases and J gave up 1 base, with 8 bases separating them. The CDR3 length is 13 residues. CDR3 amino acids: CASSMGQNTEAFF. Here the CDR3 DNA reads TGTGCCAGCAGCATGGGACAGAACACTGAAGCTTTCTTT.